The source of this T cell receptor (beta chain) is a study of blood T cell repertoires in COVID-19. This study enrolled people aged about 18 to 90 from roughly 24 US geographic areas. The table came from immunoSEQ multiplex PCR; TCRdb's copy has only in-frame clones and leaves some out. The data contain 150,000 to 200,000 clones, nearly 80% of them singletons. This CDR3 is built from 20 residues. CDR1 and CDR2 from the germline V gene are SGDLS and YYNGEE. The V segment lost 1 base and the J segment 3 bases; nucleotides outside the gene matches: 16. Material: PBMCs or T cells enriched from blood (not recorded which). This sequence originates from a man in his 60s who had been exposed to COVID-19. The rearrangement uses TRBV9 and TRBJ2-6; 7 bases agree with TRBD1. This chain's CDR3 is CASSVLFRGQGVNGANVLTF. The CDR3 region has the DNA TGTGCCAGCAGCGTACTCTTTAGGGGGCAGGGAGTCAATGGGGCCAACGTCCTGACTTTC.